This passage covers 28 T cell receptor beta chains from one sample sequenced in a study of cytomegalovirus exposure and HLA in healthy donors. The PCR employed 60 Vbeta primers together with 13 Jbeta primers. Method: immunoSEQ multiplex PCR; TCRdb's copy keeps in-frame clones and lacks some. Of under 200,000 clones listed, around 80% were seen once; the top ten hold about 0.72%. Sample: PBMCs. All receptors derive from a woman aged 40 to 50 in good health and CMV-seronegative.

As concerns this clone: Other DNA sequences in the sample encode the same CDR3. This sequence joins TRBV28 and TRBJ1-2; TRBD1 is a possible D gene (5 bases). Trimming shortened V by 6 bases and J by 5 bases, and 10 bases separated the two germline ends. The CDR3 extends over 12 amino acids. The germline V gene encodes CDR1 MDHEN and CDR2 SYDVKM. The CDR3 loop reads CASSSQGYGYTF. CDR3 nucleotide sequence: TGTGCCAGCAGCAGTCAGGGTTATGGCTACACCTTC.

This clone appeared once. The V call is TRBV28, the J call TRBJ2-7; 9 bases agree with TRBD2. V was clipped by 3 bases and J by 4 bases; unmatched bases: 4. From germline, CDR1 is MDHEN and CDR2 SYDVKM. The CDR3 loop spans 14 amino acids. The CDR3: CASSLRLADYEQYF. CDR3 DNA sequence: TGTGCCAGCAGTTTGAGACTAGCGGATTACGAGCAGTACTTC.

This chain connects TRBV9 to TRBJ1-1, with 9 nucleotides matching TRBD1. The CDR3 runs 16 residues. Germline V gene data show CDR1 as SGDLS and CDR2 as YYNGEE. J lost 5 bases, V lost 4 bases, and 12 bases had no gene match. The DNA for the CDR3 is TGTGCCAGCAGCCCCTGGACAGGGGAAGGAGTAACTGAAGCTTTCTTT. Translating it yields CASSPWTGEGVTEAFF.

This clone was counted a single time. The chain employs TRBV28 and TRBJ2-3; TRBD1 is a possible D gene (5 bases). Germline CDR1 reads MDHEN; CDR2 reads SYDVKM. Trimming pared 5 bases from V and 4 bases from J, leaving 13 bases between. The CDR3 is 14 residues long. CDR3 protein: CASSTPGSPDTQYF. For the CDR3, the DNA is TGTGCCAGCAGTACTCCAGGGTCCCCAGATACGCAGTATTTT.

The V gene is TRBV13, the J gene TRBJ1-1; 10 positions agree with TRBD1. This CDR3 is 14 amino acids long. The V gene's germline CDR1 is PRHDT and CDR2 FYEKMQ (reference sequence). After removal of 4 bases from V and 6 bases from J, the junction contained 5 bases not matched to a gene. The CDR3 coding sequence is TGTGCCAGCAGCTCTGGCGGGACAGGGGCTGAAGCTTTCTTT. It specifies CASSSGGTGAEAFF.

On this clone itself: The junction differs from germline at one of its ends, possibly a read error. The rearrangement joins TRBV29-1 to TRBJ2-7, with 7 bases identical to TRBD1. The CDR3 is 12 amino acids. Germline V gene sequence: CDR1 SQVTM, CDR2 ANQGSEA. CDR3 sequence: CSVHRGGYGQYF. The CDR3 bases are TGCAGCGTCCACAGGGGTGGGTACGGGCAGTACTTC.

The V gene is TRBV5-4, the J gene TRBJ2-3; 13 bases are shared with TRBD2. The CDR3 contains 17 residues. CDR1 and CDR2 (germline): SGHNT, YYREEE (reference sequence). The V segment lost 4 bases and the J segment 4 bases; nucleotides outside the gene matches: 9. CDR3: CASSGWTSGSRADTQYF. CDR3 nucleotide sequence: TGTGCCAGCAGCGGGTGGACTAGCGGGAGTAGGGCAGATACGCAGTATTTT.

The chain joins TRBV6-1 to TRBJ2-7, with 8 nucleotides matching TRBD1. In germline, CDR1 is MNHNS, CDR2 SASEGT. The ends lost 6 bases at V and 5 bases at J; junction bases unmatched: 3. The CDR3 spans 12 residues. CDR3 region: CASSPTGDEQYF. CDR3 DNA: TGTGCCAGCAGCCCGACAGGGGACGAGCAGTACTTC.

This chain links TRBV7-2 with TRBJ2-2, with TRBD2 identical over 8 bases. The length of the CDR3 is 15 residues. The V gene end was trimmed by 5 bases and the J gene end by 0 bases; junction bases not matched to a gene: 2. CDR1 is SGHTA, CDR2 FQGNSA, per germline. The CDR3 loop reads CASSRGGSNTGELFF. DNA for the CDR3: TGTGCCAGCAGCCGGGGGGGCTCGAACACCGGGGAGCTGTTTTTT.

CDR3 protein: CASSGRSGEKLFF. DNA for the CDR3: TGTGCCAGCAGCGGACGTAGCGGGGAGAAGCTGTTTTTT. The V gene is TRBV7-3, the J gene TRBJ2-2; TRBD2 agrees at 8 bases. Trimming removed 5 bases from V and 12 bases from J; junction bases left unmatched: 8. Germline V gene sequence: CDR1 SGHTA, CDR2 FQGTGA. The CDR3 runs to 13 residues.

This chain joins TRBV19 and TRBJ1-1; TRBD1 matches 7 bases. The trim removed 5 bases at V and 4 bases at J, leaving 7 bases unmatched. CDR3 length: 14 amino acids. Looked up from germline, CDR1 is LNHDA and CDR2 is SQIVND (reference sequence). The CDR3 coding sequence is TGTGCCAGTAGTGTGCGACAGGGCGGCACTGAAGCTTTCTTT. Residues: CASSVRQGGTEAFF.

The chain is built from TRBV7-6 and TRBJ1-1, with D unclear. Germline lookup yields CDR1 SGHVS and CDR2 FNYEAQ. V dropped 4 bases and J dropped 4 bases, with 10 bases sitting between them. This CDR3 contains 13 residues. The DNA for the CDR3 is TGTGCCAGCAGCTCGTATAGTGGCACTGAAGCTTTCTTT. This gives the protein CASSSYSGTEAFF.

This clone came up once. The chain links TRBV7-6 to TRBJ1-1; D remains unclear. Looked up from germline, CDR1 is SGHVS and CDR2 is FNYEAQ. The germline V and J ends were trimmed by 1 base and 0 bases, with 18 bases remaining between them. The CDR3 totals 18 residues. As DNA, the CDR3 is TGTGCCAGCAGCTTAGACGCCCCCCAGGCACCGATGAACACTGAAGCTTTCTTT. Translated: CASSLDAPQAPMNTEAFF.

This clone was counted between two and nine times. The chain carries TRBV6-6 and TRBJ1-1; D uncertain. V was pared by 0 bases and J by 4 bases, with 9 bases between. Germline-derived CDR1 and CDR2 are MNHNY and SVGAGI (reference sequence). The length of the CDR3 is 14 residues. This CDR3 is CASSYSTVGTEAFF. The DNA for the CDR3 is TGTGCCAGCAGTTACTCAACAGTCGGCACTGAAGCTTTCTTT.

The table lists this clone with a count of one. V usage is TRBV9 and J usage is TRBJ2-7; 8 positions agree with TRBD1. Per germline, CDR1 SGDLS and CDR2 YYNGEE. V shed 0 bases and J 4 bases; nucleotides not matched to a gene: 12. CDR3 size: 17 residues. Here the CDR3 DNA reads TGTGCCAGCAGCGTAGGGGGGCAGGGGGCGCGTATGTACGAGCAGTACTTC. The encoded protein is CASSVGGQGARMYEQYF.

This clone was seen more than once but under ten times. The chain has TRBV30 and TRBJ1-1; the D is unclear. The germline V gene encodes CDR1 GTSNPN and CDR2 SVGIG (reference sequence). V lost 8 bases to trimming and J lost 6 bases, with 22 bases between them. The CDR3 is made up of 14 amino acids. The CDR3 reads CAGKRGSADPEAFF. The CDR3 coding sequence is TGTGCCGGTAAACGAGGGAGTGCGGATCCTGAAGCTTTCTTT.

The rearrangement links TRBV15 to TRBJ1-5; TRBD1 agrees at 8 bases. Germline lookup yields CDR1 LNHNV and CDR2 YYDKDF (reference sequence). V lost 1 base, J lost 9 bases, and 5 bases stayed unmatched. The CDR3 length is 14 residues. CDR3 nucleotides: TGTGCCACCAGCAGAGTCACAGGGGGACGGCCCCAGCATTTT. Translated, it gives CATSRVTGGRPQHF.

The chain carries TRBV7-9 and TRBJ2-1; 7 nucleotides align to TRBD2. The J segment lost 12 bases and the V segment lost 1 base, leaving 18 bases of the junction unmatched. CDR1 is SEHNR and CDR2 is FQNEAQ in the germline V gene (reference sequence). The CDR3 is 17 amino acids. CDR3 nucleotide sequence: TGTGCCAGCAGCTTAGAGGTCGGGGTAGCGGGCCTCCTGGGGCAGTTCTTC. The encoded protein is CASSLEVGVAGLLGQFF.

The gene calls are TRBV30 and TRBJ2-7, with D perhaps matching TRBD2 (7 bases). The CDR3 spans 14 residues. V gave up 1 base and J gave up 4 bases, with 14 bases separating them. Germline V gene lookup returns CDR1 GTSNPN and CDR2 SVGIG (reference sequence). DNA for the CDR3: TGTGCCTGGAGTGAGGACAGCGGGGCTTACGAGCAGTACTTC. Protein product: CAWSEDSGAYEQYF.

The chain carries TRBV15 and TRBJ1-1, with 9 bases lining up with TRBD1. Trimming removed 4 bases from V and 6 bases from J; junction bases left unmatched: 12. Germline values: CDR1 LNHNV, CDR2 YYDKDF (reference sequence). This CDR3 has 16 residues. CDR3 bases: TGTGCCACCAGCAAGGGAAGGGACAGGGATTCCCCTGAAGCTTTCTTT. This gives the protein CATSKGRDRDSPEAFF.

The CDR3 spells CASSISGANEKLFF. CDR3 DNA: TGTGCCAGTAGTATAAGCGGGGCTAATGAAAAACTGTTTTTT. This chain connects TRBV19 to TRBJ1-4; unclear D gene. CDR3 length: 14 residues. The V end was cut by 2 bases, the J end by 3 bases, with 7 bases between. The germline V gene encodes CDR1 LNHDA and CDR2 SQIVND (reference sequence).

V usage is TRBV15 and J usage is TRBJ2-1; 8 bases map to TRBD2. CDR3 length: 14 amino acids. Trimming at V came to 5 bases and at J to 4 bases, leaving 4 bases not matched to a gene. CDR1 is LNHNV and CDR2 is YYDKDF in the germline V gene (reference sequence). CDR3: CATSFSGAYNEQFF. The CDR3, as DNA: TGTGCCACCAGCTTTAGCGGGGCATACAATGAGCAGTTCTTC.

The chain has TRBV19 and TRBJ2-7; 9 bases align to TRBD2. This CDR3 is built from 13 residues. From germline, CDR1 is LNHDA and CDR2 SQIVND (reference sequence). The trim removed 6 bases at V and 7 bases at J, leaving 7 bases unmatched. The DNA for the CDR3 is TGTGCCAGTAGCACTAGCGGGTTGGGGGAGCAGTACTTC. This gives the protein CASSTSGLGEQYF.

This rearrangement joins TRBV6-5 to TRBJ1-3; D gene ambiguous. CDR1 is MNHEY, CDR2 SVGAGI, per germline. V dropped 4 bases and J dropped 8 bases, with 15 bases sitting between them. The CDR3 has 14 residues. The CDR3 loop is CASSSPTRLDTIYF. The CDR3 nucleotides are TGTGCCAGCAGTTCCCCGACAAGGCTGGACACCATATATTTT.

The CDR3 DNA reads TGTGCTAGTGGTTTGGTACTTGGTATATCAGGTTACAATGAGCAGTTCTTC. Translated: CASGLVLGISGYNEQFF. The chain joins TRBV12-5 to TRBJ2-1; D unclear. The CDR3 has 17 amino acids. CDR1 LGHNT and CDR2 FRNRAP come from the germline V gene. The V gene lost 0 bases and the J gene lost 4 bases, with 16 bases spanning the gap.

This rearrangement joins TRBV30 to TRBJ1-5, with D unresolved. This CDR3 contains 13 residues. Between the trimmed V and J ends, which lost 0 bases and 10 bases, there was a span of 13 bases. CDR1 GTSNPN and CDR2 SVGIG come from the germline V gene (reference sequence). CDR3 sequence (DNA): TGTGCCTGGAGTGTAGGCGGAACGAGCCCCCAGCATTTT. Translation gives CAWSVGGTSPQHF. The full variable domain, completed using reference TRBV30 and TRBJ1-5, is SQTIHQWPATLVQPVGSPLSLECTVEGTSNPNLYWYRQAAGRGLQLLFYSVGIGQISSEVPQNLSASRPQDRQFILSSKKLLLSDSGFYLCAWSVGGTSPQHFGDGTRLSIL.

The chain uses TRBV9 and TRBJ1-2, with no clear D. The germline V gene encodes CDR1 SGDLS and CDR2 YYNGEE. Trimming removed 0 bases from V and 4 bases from J, with 7 bases in between. The CDR3 consists of 13 residues. This chain's CDR3 is CASSVVTVYGYTF. The CDR3 DNA reads TGTGCCAGCAGCGTAGTTACAGTCTATGGCTACACCTTC.

The chain carries TRBV6-1 and TRBJ2-2, with 7 bases that match TRBD1. Looked up from germline, CDR1 is MNHNS and CDR2 is SASEGT. The V gene end was trimmed by 1 base and the J gene end by 7 bases; junction bases not matched to a gene: 15. The CDR3 is made up of 18 amino acids. CDR3 sequence: CASSEERLLQGSGGELFF. The CDR3 nucleotides read TGTGCCAGCAGTGAAGAACGCCTTCTACAGGGGAGTGGCGGGGAGCTGTTTTTT.